The T cell receptor beta chain described here comes from a study of identical twins. The study's findings and limits: While abundant cord blood beta clonotypes carried fewer insertions, memory repertoires showed no such pattern. With beta out-of-frame sequences, excess sharing by twins was weaker.

Each CDR3 protein gets one entry after TCRdb re-called the 5' RACE reads with MiXCR. The sample contains some 760,000 distinct CDR3 sequences, about 20% of which appear only once. Trimming removed 3 bases at V and 6 bases at J, with 12 bases between. This CDR3 has 14 amino acids. Germline CDR1 is MNHEY and CDR2 is SMNVEV (reference sequence). Details on this clonotype: Its cognate antigen is unknown.

These data also featured in a second study, about T cells expressing NK-cell markers. That source notes: Sorted CD3+CD56+NKG2C+, CD3+CD56+NKG2C- and CD3+CD56-NKG2C+ T cells supplied TCR beta repertoires. Just one sequenced donor of eight was HCMV-seronegative, while seven were seropositive.

The J gene is TRBJ2-1, the V gene TRBV27; D perhaps matches TRBD1 (5 bases). The clonotype was recovered from a woman under 30 in good health. Sequencing used PBMCs. CDR3 nucleotides: TGTGCCAGCAGTTTTTTCGCTAGGGGCAATGAGCAGTTCTTC. Translated, it gives CASSFFARGNEQFF.